These 9 T cell receptor beta chains were all obtained from the same sample, sequenced in a study of cytomegalovirus exposure and HLA in healthy donors. Assay: immunoSEQ multiplex PCR; the TCRdb copy retains only in-frame clones and omits some. Of around 140,000 clones in the sample, about 87% were seen once. The sequencing input was PBMCs. Receptor source: a man between 18 and 29 years old in good health and CMV-seropositive.

This clone was recorded a few times. The chain carries TRBV30 and TRBJ1-5; D not resolved. The V end lost 3 bases, the J end lost 4 bases, and 10 bases lay between the germline ends. The CDR3 is made up of 13 amino acids. The germline gives CDR1 GTSNPN, CDR2 SVGIG (reference sequence). This CDR3 reads CAWSSGANQPQHF. In DNA form, the CDR3 reads TGTGCCTGGAGCTCGGGTGCAAATCAGCCCCAGCATTTT.

The V and J genes are TRBV18 and TRBJ1-1, with D possibly being TRBD1 (5 bases). V was cut by 1 base and J by 2 bases, with 8 bases left in between. CDR1 and CDR2 (germline): KGHSH, LQKENI. The CDR3 loop spans 14 amino acids. For the CDR3, the DNA is TGTGCCAGCTCACCACGACAGTCCAACACTGAAGCTTTCTTT. It specifies CASSPRQSNTEAFF.

This rearrangement joins TRBV6-1 to TRBJ1-5; D gene uncertain. The CDR3 is made up of 17 amino acids. The germline V gene encodes CDR1 MNHNS and CDR2 SASEGT. V gave up 2 bases and J gave up 7 bases, with 21 bases separating them. The CDR3 DNA follows: TGTGCCAGCAGTGAAATAAGTCCGAGATTCACGGGGCAGCCCCAGCATTTT. Translation gives CASSEISPRFTGQPQHF.

This clone was seen only once. This rearrangement joins TRBV27 to TRBJ2-1, with D maybe TRBD1 (6 bases). From germline, CDR1 is MNHEY and CDR2 SMNVEV (reference sequence). With 4 bases removed from V and 7 bases from J, the gap between germline ends came to 17 bases. The CDR3 has 15 amino acids. CDR3 sequence reads: CASSSQSSRGNEQFF. CDR3 DNA sequence: TGTGCCAGCAGTTCCCAATCCTCCAGGGGTAATGAGCAGTTCTTC.

The chain combines TRBV27 with TRBJ1-5; 8 bases fit TRBD1. The CDR3 loop spans 15 amino acids. The V segment lost 2 bases and the J segment 6 bases; nucleotides outside the gene matches: 6. Looked up from germline, CDR1 is MNHEY and CDR2 is SMNVEV (reference sequence). CDR3: CASSLVPGGSQPQHF. The CDR3 bases are TGTGCCAGCAGTTTAGTTCCAGGGGGCAGTCAGCCCCAGCATTTT.

The chain employs TRBV6-6 and TRBJ1-2; maybe TRBD1 (5 bases). The germline V and J ends were trimmed by 7 bases and 0 bases, with 6 bases remaining between them. The CDR3 contains 12 residues. Germline CDR1 is MNHNY and CDR2 is SVGAGI (reference sequence). CDR3 in amino acids: CASTGANYGYTF. The CDR3 coding sequence is TGTGCCAGCACGGGGGCTAACTATGGCTACACCTTC.

The CDR3 nucleotides read TGCGCCAGCAGCCCATCGGACATTTTTATTACCTACGAGCAGTACTTC. Its protein product is CASSPSDIFITYEQYF. The chain has TRBV4-1 and TRBJ2-7; perhaps TRBD1 as D (5 bases). This CDR3 is built from 16 residues. Trimming removed 4 bases at V and 2 bases at J, with 18 bases between. Germline CDR1 MGHRA, CDR2 YSYEKL.

This rearrangement joins TRBV6-6 to TRBJ1-4; D remains unclear. CDR3 size: 13 residues. V dropped 11 bases and J dropped 7 bases, with 17 bases sitting between them. CDR1 and CDR2 (germline): MNHNY, SVGAGI (reference sequence). This CDR3 reads CAASLVEGEKLFF. The CDR3 DNA follows: TGTGCCGCCAGTCTTGTGGAGGGTGAAAAACTGTTTTTT.

V and J are TRBV30 and TRBJ2-5; no clear D. V lost 2 bases and J 5 bases, leaving 12 bases between the germline ends. CDR1 is GTSNPN and CDR2 is SVGIG in the germline V gene (reference sequence). This CDR3 region has 13 residues. The CDR3 region is CAWSQDISETQYF. Here the CDR3 DNA reads TGTGCCTGGAGTCAAGACATCTCGGAGACCCAGTACTTC.